One and the same sample provided the 28 T cell receptor beta chains below, sequenced in a study of cytomegalovirus exposure and HLA in healthy donors. Sequenced by immunoSEQ multiplex PCR; TCRdb stores in-frame clones only, minus some. The sample has some 240,000 clones, 75% to 90% seen once; the top ten hold 0.95% to 1.5%. The sequencing input was PBMCs. The receptors here all came from a woman between 25 and 40 years old in good health and CMV-seropositive.

This clone came up once. The rearrangement uses TRBV11-1 and TRBJ2-1; 9 bases fit TRBD2. Germline V CDR1 and CDR2: SGHAT, FQDESV (reference sequence). V was pared by 3 bases and J by 7 bases, with 4 bases of the junction left unmatched. CDR3 length: 14 amino acids. CDR3 in amino acids: CASSFRLAANEQFF. The CDR3 region has the DNA TGTGCCAGCAGCTTCCGACTAGCGGCGAATGAGCAGTTCTTC.

The chain combines TRBV11-2 with TRBJ1-1, with D maybe TRBD1 (6 bases). The V end was cut by 5 bases, the J end by 1 base, with 14 bases between. The CDR3 has 15 residues. Germline assignment: CDR1 SGHAT and CDR2 FQNNGV. The CDR3, as DNA: TGTGCCAGCAGCACCCAACAGGGAAAGAACACTGAAGCTTTCTTT. Protein product: CASSTQQGKNTEAFF.

The chain has TRBV4-1 and TRBJ2-1; weak D call: TRBD2 (5 bases). Trimming left V 0 bases short and J 10 bases short, with 10 bases between. Per germline, CDR1 MGHRA and CDR2 YSYEKL. This CDR3 is built from 13 residues. CDR3 nucleotides: TGCGCCAGCAGCCAAGAATGGGGAGCGGAGCAGTTCTTC. It yields the protein CASSQEWGAEQFF.

The chain employs TRBV23-1 and TRBJ1-5; no reliable D call. TRBV23-1 is an open reading frame whose function is uncertain. Trimming took 0 bases from V and 6 from J, leaving 15 bases between them. The CDR3 has 16 amino acids. CDR3 protein: CASSQSGLLTPQPQHF. CDR3 nucleotides: TGCGCCAGCAGTCAATCTGGTTTACTGACACCTCAGCCCCAGCATTTT.

The chain joins TRBV27 to TRBJ2-7, with 9 bases lining up with TRBD2. This CDR3 comprises 14 residues. Germline V CDR1 and CDR2: MNHEY, SMNVEV (reference sequence). V lost 5 bases and J lost 2; bases outside the gene matches: 4. The CDR3 sequence: CASSRAGGTYEQYF. In DNA form, the CDR3 reads TGTGCCAGCAGTCGGGCGGGGGGGACCTACGAGCAGTACTTC.

The chain joins TRBV20-1 to TRBJ2-1; no reliable D call. The CDR3 is 11 residues long. CDR1 DFQATT and CDR2 SNEGSKA come from the germline V gene (reference sequence). V lost 4 bases to trimming and J lost 4 bases, with 5 bases between them. CDR3 amino acids: CSAIPYNEQFF. DNA of the CDR3: TGCAGTGCTATCCCGTACAATGAGCAGTTCTTC.

The V call is TRBV6-1, the J call TRBJ2-7; D perhaps matches TRBD1 (5 bases). Between the trimmed V and J ends, which lost 5 bases and 2 bases, there was a span of 10 bases. The CDR3 extends over 13 amino acids. Per the germline V gene, CDR1 is MNHNS and CDR2 is SASEGT. The CDR3 reads CASSQGAPYEQYF. The CDR3 DNA follows: TGTGCCAGCAGTCAGGGTGCCCCCTACGAGCAGTACTTC.

The V and J genes are TRBV12-5 and TRBJ2-4; no reliable D call. V was clipped by 6 bases and J by 9 bases, with 18 bases between them. The CDR3 length is 14 residues. CDR1 and CDR2 from the germline V gene are LGHNT and FRNRAP. CDR3: CASGPDTIKVIQYF. Written as DNA, the CDR3 is TGTGCTAGTGGCCCCGATACTATAAAGGTCATTCAGTACTTC.

This rearrangement joins TRBV5-1 to TRBJ1-1; no reliable D call. In germline, CDR1 is SGHRS, CDR2 YFSETQ. Trimming left V 4 bases short and J 2 bases short, with 15 bases between. The CDR3 consists of 15 residues. CDR3 sequence: CASSPRTFENTEAFF. The CDR3 DNA sequence: TGCGCCAGCAGCCCCCGCACTTTTGAAAACACTGAAGCTTTCTTT.

The chain is built from TRBV19 and TRBJ2-7; 11 bases fit TRBD1. The CDR3 runs to 14 residues. V was pared by 6 bases and J by 3 bases, with 4 bases of the junction left unmatched. In germline, CDR1 is LNHDA, CDR2 SQIVND (reference sequence). Here the CDR3 reads CASSSGTGGYEQYF. The CDR3 DNA is TGTGCCAGTAGCTCCGGGACAGGGGGCTACGAGCAGTACTTC.

This clone was seen once. The rearrangement joins TRBV9 to TRBJ1-1; possible D gene TRBD1, 6 bases. From germline, CDR1 is SGDLS and CDR2 YYNGEE. CDR3 length equals 14 residues. V lost 3 bases and J 1 base, leaving 10 bases between the germline ends. As DNA, the CDR3 is TGTGCCAGCAGCGGGCCGACAGGGAACACTGAAGCTTTCTTT. It codes for CASSGPTGNTEAFF. The variable domain in full, completed from reference TRBV9 and TRBJ1-1, reads DSGVTQTPKHLITATGQRVTLRCSPRSGDLSVYWYQQSLDQGLQFLIQYYNGEERAKGNILERFSAQQFPDLHSELNLSSLELGDSALYFCASSGPTGNTEAFFGQGTRLTVV.

The chain employs TRBV6-5 and TRBJ1-3; 7 bases are shared with TRBD1. The J segment lost 2 bases and the V segment lost 5 bases, leaving 6 bases of the junction unmatched. The CDR3 has 15 amino acids. Germline CDR1 MNHEY, CDR2 SVGAGI. CDR3 DNA: TGTGCCAGCAGTAACCGAGGGACAGCTGGAAACACCATATATTTT. Amino acids: CASSNRGTAGNTIYF.

The chain links TRBV19 to TRBJ1-1, with a weak D call TRBD1 (6 bases). This CDR3 is built from 17 residues. Trimming pared 3 bases from V and 6 bases from J, leaving 23 bases between. Germline V lookup: CDR1 LNHDA, CDR2 SQIVND (reference sequence). The CDR3 here is CASSMSPRGSLYAEAFF. CDR3 nucleotides: TGTGCCAGTAGTATGAGTCCCAGGGGATCCCTATACGCTGAAGCTTTCTTT. The whole variable domain, remainder taken from reference TRBV19 and TRBJ1-1, is DGGITQSPKYLFRKEGQNVTLSCEQNLNHDAMYWYRQDPGQGLRLIYYSQIVNDFQKGDIAEGYSVSREKKESFPLTVTSAQKNPTAFYLCASSMSPRGSLYAEAFFGQGTRLTVV.

The chain uses TRBV6-5 and TRBJ2-2, with a possible D match to TRBD1 (5 bases). The germline V and J ends were trimmed by 8 bases and 2 bases, with 12 bases remaining between them. Germline V gene lookup returns CDR1 MNHEY and CDR2 SVGAGI. This CDR3 has 14 amino acids. In nucleotides, the CDR3 is TGTGCCAGCGCCAGGGATTTCAACACCGGGGAGCTGTTTTTT. Amino acids: CASARDFNTGELFF.

The J gene is TRBJ2-7, the V gene TRBV6-5; D is perhaps TRBD2 (6 bases). The CDR3 covers 14 residues. The V gene lost 2 bases and the J gene lost 0 bases, with 8 bases spanning the gap. Germline CDR1 MNHEY, CDR2 SVGAGI. In DNA, the CDR3 is TGTGCCAGCAGTTACGGGGGAGGCTCCTACGAGCAGTACTTC. It yields the protein CASSYGGGSYEQYF.

The rearrangement joins TRBV7-9 to TRBJ1-1; D gene unclear. Germline CDR1 reads SEHNR; CDR2 reads FQNEAQ (reference sequence). With 2 bases removed from V and 2 bases from J, the gap between germline ends came to 3 bases. This CDR3 is 12 amino acids long. CDR3 region: CASSLSNTEAFF. The CDR3 bases are TGTGCCAGCAGCTTATCAAACACTGAAGCTTTCTTT.

V is TRBV18 and J is TRBJ2-7; 7 bases fit TRBD2. There are 14 residues in the CDR3. Germline CDR1 and CDR2: KGHSH and LQKENI. Trimming at V came to 4 bases and at J to 2 bases, leaving 5 bases not matched to a gene. This CDR3 reads CASSRGDYPYEQYF. As DNA, the CDR3 is TGTGCCAGCTCACGCGGGGACTATCCCTACGAGCAGTACTTC.

This chain connects TRBV7-3 to TRBJ2-7, with D unresolved. Germline lookup yields CDR1 SGHTA and CDR2 FQGTGA. This CDR3 is built from 12 residues. V lost 3 bases, J lost 0 bases, and 3 bases lay in between. The CDR3: CASSFHSYEQYF. For the CDR3, the DNA is TGTGCCAGCAGCTTCCACTCCTACGAGCAGTACTTC.

This clone has more than one count but fewer than ten. This chain joins TRBV6-1 and TRBJ1-1, with TRBD1 as a possible D gene (5 bases). Germline lookup yields CDR1 MNHNS and CDR2 SASEGT. V dropped 7 bases and J dropped 5 bases, with 11 bases sitting between them. CDR3 length equals 12 residues. The CDR3 loop is CASNEGRTEAFF. CDR3 in DNA: TGTGCCAGCAATGAGGGGAGGACTGAAGCTTTCTTT.

The chain carries TRBV29-1 and TRBJ2-3; 8 bases are a match to TRBD2. Per germline, CDR1 SQVTM and CDR2 ANQGSEA. CDR3 length equals 16 residues. Trimming took 5 bases from V and 0 from J; bases not matched to a gene: 10. The CDR3 region is CSVRNLAGSSTDTQYF. For the CDR3, the DNA is TGCAGCGTTCGTAACCTAGCGGGTTCTAGCACAGATACGCAGTATTTT.

The chain joins TRBV6-1 to TRBJ1-1; 9 positions match TRBD1. CDR3 length: 13 residues. The junction had 2 bases not matched to a gene; V was cut back by 4 bases and J by 5 bases. CDR1 is MNHNS, CDR2 SASEGT, per germline. The CDR3 loop is CASSADRGTEAFF. CDR3 nucleotides: TGTGCCAGCAGTGCCGACAGGGGGACTGAAGCTTTCTTT.

A single count supports this clone. V and J are TRBV9 and TRBJ2-2; 10 bases align to TRBD1. Losses at the gene ends were 10 bases for V and 1 base for J; bases not matched to a gene: 4. The V gene's germline CDR1 is SGDLS and CDR2 YYNGEE. The CDR3 totals 14 residues. CDR3 in amino acids: CASTGGLNTGELFF. The CDR3 DNA reads as TGTGCCTCGACAGGGGGCCTGAACACCGGGGAGCTGTTTTTT.

This clone occurred once. This rearrangement joins TRBV28 to TRBJ1-5; TRBD1 is a possible D gene (6 bases). The CDR3 has 16 amino acids. Looked up from germline, CDR1 is MDHEN and CDR2 is SYDVKM. Trimming cost V 4 bases and J 1 base, with 14 bases left between them. The CDR3 coding sequence is TGTGCCAGCAGTTCCCAGAGGGGGGGGAGCAATCAGCCCCAGCATTTT. It encodes CASSSQRGGSNQPQHF.

This clone was recorded once. The chain couples TRBV7-9 to TRBJ1-2; D is unresolved. Per germline, CDR1 SEHNR and CDR2 FQNEAQ (reference sequence). CDR3 length: 11 amino acids. Trimming left V 7 bases short and J 8 bases short, with 11 bases between. The DNA of the CDR3 is TGTGCCAGCAACCGAGAGGTGGGCTACACCTTC. Protein product: CASNREVGYTF. The whole variable domain, remainder taken from reference TRBV7-9 and TRBJ1-2, is DTGVSQNPRHKITKRGQNVTFRCDPISEHNRLYWYRQTLGQGPEFLTYFQNEAQLEKSRLLSDRFSAERPKGSFSTLEIQRTEQGDSAMYLCASNREVGYTFGSGTRLTVV.

This clone was detected only a few times. The rearrangement uses TRBV4-1 and TRBJ2-3, with TRBD2 identical over 12 bases. CDR3 length: 21 amino acids. CDR1 and CDR2 (germline): MGHRA, YSYEKL. The ends lost 3 bases at V and 0 bases at J; junction bases unmatched: 16. The CDR3 is CASSHPLWTSGEGSSTDTQYF. CDR3 nucleotide sequence: TGCGCCAGCAGCCATCCATTATGGACTAGCGGGGAGGGGTCTAGCACAGATACGCAGTATTTT.

V is TRBV19 and J is TRBJ1-5, with D unclear. Germline lookup yields CDR1 LNHDA and CDR2 SQIVND (reference sequence). This CDR3 is 14 amino acids long. V dropped 5 bases and J dropped 5 bases, with 13 bases sitting between them. The CDR3 here is CASSFPGLYQPQHF. CDR3 bases: TGTGCCAGTAGTTTTCCAGGCCTTTATCAGCCCCAGCATTTT.

The V gene is TRBV5-1, the J gene TRBJ2-7, with 7 bases lining up with TRBD1. Germline CDR1 SGHRS, CDR2 YFSETQ. The CDR3 contains 15 residues. V lost 4 bases and J lost 2; bases outside the gene matches: 9. The CDR3 here is CASSPRRQGPYEQYF. The CDR3 DNA follows: TGCGCCAGCAGCCCCAGGAGACAGGGCCCCTACGAGCAGTACTTC.

V gene TRBV9 combines with J gene TRBJ2-1; 8 nucleotides match TRBD2. The CDR3 is 16 residues long. CDR1 is SGDLS and CDR2 is YYNGEE in the germline V gene. V was pared by 10 bases and J by 6 bases, with 18 bases of the junction left unmatched. CDR3 in amino acids: CAGGIMERELGNEQFF. CDR3 DNA: TGTGCCGGGGGGATTATGGAGCGGGAGTTGGGCAATGAGCAGTTCTTC.